This TCR beta chain was profiled in a study of T cell changes during pregnancy in multiple sclerosis. This table comes from immunoSEQ multiplex PCR, and its TCRdb copy is limited to in-frame clones, with some not included. The sample has 50,000 to 70,000 clones, roughly 93% seen once. The CDR3 length is 13 residues. V lost 3 bases to trimming and J lost 2 bases; unmatched junction nucleotides: 0. Germline CDR1 reads KGHSH; CDR2 reads LQKENI. The chain employs TRBV18 and TRBJ2-5; 7 positions agree with TRBD1. This sequence originates from a female donor with multiple sclerosis, enrolled in a pregnancy study. The material was peripheral blood, obtained after pregnancy. The CDR3 DNA reads as TGTGCCAGCTCACCGGGACAGCAAGAGACCCAGTACTTC. Translated: CASSPGQQETQYF.